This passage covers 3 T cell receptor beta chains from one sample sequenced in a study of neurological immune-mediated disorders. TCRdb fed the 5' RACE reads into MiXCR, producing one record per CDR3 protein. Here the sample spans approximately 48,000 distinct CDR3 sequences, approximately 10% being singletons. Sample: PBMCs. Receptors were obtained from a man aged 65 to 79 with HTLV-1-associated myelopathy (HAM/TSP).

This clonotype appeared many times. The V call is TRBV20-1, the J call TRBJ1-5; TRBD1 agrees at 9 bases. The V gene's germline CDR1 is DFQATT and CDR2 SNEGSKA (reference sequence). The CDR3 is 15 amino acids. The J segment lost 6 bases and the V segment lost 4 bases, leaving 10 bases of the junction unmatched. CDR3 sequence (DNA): TGCAGTGCTAACCGGGACAGGGCTTACGGTCAGCCCCAGCATTTT. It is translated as CSANRDRAYGQPQHF.

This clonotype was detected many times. The CDR3 loop is CSVERDNGELFF. Here the CDR3 DNA reads TGCAGCGTCGAGCGGGATAACGGGGAGCTGTTTTTT. The chain employs TRBV29-1 and TRBJ2-2; 7 nucleotides align to TRBD2. The trim removed 6 bases at V and 7 bases at J, leaving 5 bases unmatched. Germline CDR1 reads SQVTM; CDR2 reads ANQGSEA. The CDR3 loop spans 12 amino acids.

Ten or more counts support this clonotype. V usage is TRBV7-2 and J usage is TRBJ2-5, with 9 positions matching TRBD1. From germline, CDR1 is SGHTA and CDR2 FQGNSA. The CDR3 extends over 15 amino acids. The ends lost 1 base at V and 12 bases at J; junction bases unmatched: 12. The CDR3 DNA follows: TGTGCCAGCAGCTTAGGGGACAGGGAATCAGCTGATAAGTACTTC. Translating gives CASSLGDRESADKYF.